Listed here are 17 T cell receptor beta chains from one sample, sequenced in a study of T cells in localized non-small cell lung cancer (dated by TCRdb to 2018 to 2020). Library method: the immunoSEQ multiplex PCR assay. Drawn from immuneACCESS, this table holds only the in-frame rearrangements with V and J called that TCRdb kept. Clones are partly lost; checked studies trace under half to an unresolved V gene and leave the rest unexplained. Within this sample are around 31,000 clones, with 94% of them counted one time only. The ten largest clones capture around 0.77% of the sample. The specimen comprised peripheral blood, sampled before any cancer treatment. The receptors were sampled from a woman aged 35 to 70 with stage I lung adenocarcinoma.

The chain uses TRBV5-1 and TRBJ2-1; possible D gene TRBD2, 5 bases. V was cut by 2 bases and J by 12 bases, with 15 bases left in between. Germline CDR1 reads SGHRS; CDR2 reads YFSETQ. This CDR3 has 13 amino acids. The CDR3 DNA follows: TGCGCCAGCAGCTTAGAAGGGAGCGAGGGGCAGTTCTTC. Translated, it gives CASSLEGSEGQFF. The full variable domain, in which reference TRBV5-1 and TRBJ2-1 provide the parts outside the CDR3, is KAGVTQTPRYLIKTRGQQVTLSCSPISGHRSVSWYQQTPGQGLQFLFEYFSETQRNKGNFPGRFSGRQFSNSRSEMNVSTLELGDSALYLCASSLEGSEGQFFGPGTRLTVL.

A few counts support this clone. The genes are TRBV7-2 and TRBJ1-1, with unresolved D. Germline CDR1 reads SGHTA; CDR2 reads FQGNSA. Trimming left V 4 bases short and J 1 base short, with 4 bases between. There are 12 residues in the CDR3. CDR3 sequence reads: CASSYGNTEAFF. The CDR3 region has the DNA TGTGCCAGCAGCTACGGGAACACTGAAGCTTTCTTT. Looking up the rest from reference TRBV7-2 and TRBJ1-1 gives the full variable domain: GAGVSQSPSNKVTEKGKDVELRCDPISGHTALYWYRQSLGQGLEFLIYFQGNSAPDKSGLPSDRFSAERTGGSVSTLTIQRTQQEDSAVYLCASSYGNTEAFFGQGTRLTVV.

This chain links TRBV5-8 with TRBJ1-1, with TRBD1 matching 7 bases. From germline, CDR1 is SGHTS and CDR2 YDEGEE. The CDR3 extends over 15 amino acids. Unmatched junction bases numbered 18, after V lost 5 bases and J lost 11 bases. The CDR3 is CASSYAGTAPSGAFF. For the CDR3, the DNA is TGTGCCAGCAGTTACGCCGGGACAGCTCCGTCTGGGGCTTTCTTT.

V gene TRBV7-8 combines with J gene TRBJ2-7; D assignment may be TRBD1 or TRBD2 (5 bases each). The CDR3 has 16 amino acids. The ends were cut back, 4 bases at V and 1 base at J, with 17 bases in the middle. The germline CDR1 and CDR2 sequences are SGHVS and FQNEAQ. CDR3 DNA: TGTGCCAGCAGCTGGCCCGGGGCAGGGTGGTCCTACGAGCAGTACTTC. Protein: CASSWPGAGWSYEQYF.

As DNA, the CDR3 is TGTGCCAGCAGCTTAGCTGCCCGGGGGGATGAGCAGTTCTTC. Translated: CASSLAARGDEQFF. The V gene is TRBV7-2, the J gene TRBJ2-1; TRBD2 agrees at 7 bases. The CDR3 is 14 residues long. CDR1 is SGHTA, CDR2 FQGNSA, per germline. After removal of 0 bases from V and 8 bases from J, the junction contained 4 bases not matched to a gene.

The V and J genes are TRBV12-5 and TRBJ1-2; 8 bases match TRBD1. V gave up 5 bases and J gave up 3 bases; unmatched junction bases: 11. Germline V gives CDR1 LGHNT, CDR2 FRNRAP. The length of the CDR3 is 16 residues. As DNA, the CDR3 is TGTGCTAGTGGTCGTGGACAGGGAGGAAGCGACTATGGCTACACCTTC. Encoded protein: CASGRGQGGSDYGYTF. Full variable domain (remainder filled in from reference TRBV12-5 and TRBJ1-2): DARVTQTPRHKVTEMGQEVTMRCQPILGHNTVFWYRQTMMQGLELLAYFRNRAPLDDSGMPKDRFSAEMPDATLATLKIQPSEPRDSAVYFCASGRGQGGSDYGYTFGSGTRLTVV.

This chain uses TRBV25-1 with TRBJ1-2; D is unclear. Germline lookup yields CDR1 MGHDK and CDR2 SYGVNS. V shed 1 base and J shed 4 bases, with 10 bases lying between them. The CDR3 covers 14 residues. CDR3: CASSESPRVYGYTF. CDR3 bases: TGTGCCAGCAGTGAATCCCCGCGAGTCTATGGCTACACCTTC.

The V call is TRBV6-6, the J call TRBJ2-3, with D tentatively TRBD2 (6 bases). This CDR3 has 14 amino acids. The V gene lost 5 bases and the J gene lost 4 bases, with 13 bases spanning the gap. CDR1 is MNHNY and CDR2 is SVGAGI in the germline V gene (reference sequence). The CDR3 sequence is CASSRGSDSDTQYF. The CDR3 DNA reads as TGTGCCAGCAGTCGGGGGAGCGATTCAGATACGCAGTATTTT.

The V call is TRBV5-1, the J call TRBJ1-2; no reliable D call. V dropped 3 bases and J dropped 11 bases, with 14 bases sitting between them. The CDR3 contains 12 residues. Germline lookup yields CDR1 SGHRS and CDR2 YFSETQ. The CDR3 DNA follows: TGCGCCAGCAGCTCTGGTGGTGATAGATACACCTTC. Encoded protein: CASSSGGDRYTF.

The chain carries TRBV7-8 and TRBJ1-1; the match to TRBD1 covers 8 bases. Germline V gene sequence: CDR1 SGHVS, CDR2 FQNEAQ. The ends lost 1 base at V and 2 bases at J; junction bases unmatched: 6. CDR3 length: 16 amino acids. The CDR3 here is CASSLVPGGLNTEAFF. DNA for the CDR3: TGTGCCAGCAGCTTAGTTCCAGGGGGCCTTAACACTGAAGCTTTCTTT.

This chain joins TRBV6-4 and TRBJ2-7, with D unresolved. The CDR3 loop spans 16 amino acids. The germline gives CDR1 MRHNA, CDR2 SNTAGT. Trimming cost V 7 bases and J 1 base, with 20 bases left between them. CDR3 sequence reads: CASTRCPANLSYEQYF. Written as DNA, the CDR3 is TGTGCCAGCACCCGCTGTCCGGCTAACTTATCCTACGAGCAGTACTTC.

The gene calls are TRBV12-5 and TRBJ2-1; TRBD1 might be the D (5 bases). The CDR3 covers 15 residues. Germline V lookup: CDR1 LGHNT, CDR2 FRNRAP. The V gene lost 6 bases and the J gene lost 0 bases, with 12 bases spanning the gap. The CDR3 here is CASGTQGSSYNEQFF. Here the CDR3 DNA reads TGTGCTAGTGGCACTCAGGGCAGCTCCTACAATGAGCAGTTCTTC.

The rearrangement joins TRBV5-1 to TRBJ1-3; TRBD1 aligns across 7 bases. V lost 2 bases and J lost 4; bases outside the gene matches: 3. The CDR3 is made up of 14 amino acids. Germline-derived CDR1 and CDR2 are SGHRS and YFSETQ. The CDR3, as DNA: TGCGCCAGCAGCTTCCGGGACAGAGGAAACACCATATATTTT. Translation: CASSFRDRGNTIYF.

In this sample, this clone turned up once. The V and J genes are TRBV29-1 and TRBJ2-3; D might be TRBD2 (5 bases). V was pared by 6 bases and J by 4 bases, with 14 bases between. Germline V gene data show CDR1 as SQVTM and CDR2 as ANQGSEA. The CDR3 length is 13 residues. CDR3 amino acids: CSVRWRTADTQYF. DNA of the CDR3: TGCAGCGTGCGATGGAGGACGGCAGATACGCAGTATTTT.

This clone was seen just once. The chain has TRBV29-1 and TRBJ1-1; D ambiguous. V lost 2 bases, J lost 0 bases, and 7 bases lay in between. The CDR3 spans 13 residues. The germline gives CDR1 SQVTM, CDR2 ANQGSEA. CDR3 DNA: TGCAGCGTTGAACGGGCTATGAACACTGAAGCTTTCTTT. The encoded protein is CSVERAMNTEAFF.

The V and J genes are TRBV10-1 and TRBJ1-2, with a possible D match to TRBD1 (5 bases). Trimming took 3 bases from V and 7 from J, leaving 12 bases between them. The CDR3 is made up of 13 amino acids. CDR1 and CDR2 from the germline V gene are WNHNN and SYGVQD (reference sequence). CDR3 in DNA: TGCGCCAGCAGTGACGGGGACGGGTGTGGCTACACCTTC. Amino acids: CASSDGDGCGYTF.

The chain couples TRBV2 to TRBJ2-3; tentative D call: TRBD2 (6 bases). Germline V gene sequence: CDR1 SNHLY, CDR2 FYNNEI. This CDR3 spans 14 amino acids. Trimming left V 4 bases short and J 6 bases short, with 14 bases between. The CDR3 DNA reads TGTGCCAGCAGTGTGGAGGGTGGAGGCGATACGCAGTATTTT. It specifies CASSVEGGGDTQYF. Using reference TRBV2 and TRBJ2-3 for the parts outside the CDR3, the full variable domain is EPEVTQTPSHQVTQMGQEVILRCVPISNHLYFYWYRQILGQKVEFLVSFYNNEISEKSEIFDDQFSVERPDGSNFTLKIRSTKLEDSAMYFCASSVEGGGDTQYFGPGTRLTVL.